The source of this TCR beta chain is a study of blood T cell repertoires in COVID-19. Germline-derived CDR1 and CDR2 are MDHEN and SYDVKM. Trimming removed 5 bases from V and 4 bases from J; junction bases left unmatched: 7. There are 16 residues in the CDR3. Sequencing used immunoSEQ multiplex PCR; TCRdb keeps in-frame clones, though not all of them. The sample consists of approximately 160,000 clones, 90% of them appearing once. This rearrangement joins TRBV28 to TRBJ2-1, with TRBD1 matching 11 bases. The TCR sequence derives from a middle-aged man with acute or convalescent COVID-19. The specimen was peripheral blood. The CDR3, as DNA: TGTGCCAGCAGTCGCCCCGGGACAGGGGGGTACAATGAGCAGTTCTTC. Protein: CASSRPGTGGYNEQFF.